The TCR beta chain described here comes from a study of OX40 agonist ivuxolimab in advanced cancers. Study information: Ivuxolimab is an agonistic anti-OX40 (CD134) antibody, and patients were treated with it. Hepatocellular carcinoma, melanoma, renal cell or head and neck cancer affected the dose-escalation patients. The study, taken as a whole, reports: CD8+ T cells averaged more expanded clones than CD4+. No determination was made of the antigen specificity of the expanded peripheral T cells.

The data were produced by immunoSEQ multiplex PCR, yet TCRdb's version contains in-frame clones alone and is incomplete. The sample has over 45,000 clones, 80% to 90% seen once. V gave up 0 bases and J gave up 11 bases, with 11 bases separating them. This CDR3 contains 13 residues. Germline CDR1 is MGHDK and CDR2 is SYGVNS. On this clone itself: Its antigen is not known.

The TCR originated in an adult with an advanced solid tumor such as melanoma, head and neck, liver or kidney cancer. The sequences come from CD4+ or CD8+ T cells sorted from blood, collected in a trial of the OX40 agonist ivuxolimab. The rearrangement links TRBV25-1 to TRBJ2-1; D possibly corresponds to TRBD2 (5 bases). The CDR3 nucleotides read TGTGCCAGCAGTGAATACTGGAGCGGTAAGCAGTTCTTC. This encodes CASSEYWSGKQFF.